This T cell receptor (beta chain) was recovered during a study of T cell responses to AZD1222 COVID-19 vaccine (dated by TCRdb to the early 2020s). Regarding the complete study: AZD1222 recipients given second doses at about 4 weeks or at about 12 weeks were pooled, since spike-specific TCR depth and breadth were not found to differ between the two schedules. A total of just over 230 trial participants underwent TCR sequencing, of whom some 200 had received two doses of AZD1222 and about 25 had received two doses of the MenACWY control vaccine. Enrollment into the trials was organized by age into subgroups of 18-55, 56-69 and 70-plus years, and those subgroups contained roughly 150, 30 and 60 TCR-sequenced participants, respectively.

The CDR3 regions of human TCRbeta chains were subjected to immunosequencing. Per the authors' processing: Repertoire TCRs were matched against a reference library of SARS-CoV-2-specific TCRs generated with the MIRA antigen-specificity platform. Breadth was defined as the fraction of unique TCRs that were SARS-CoV-2-associated. Depth was defined as the fraction of total T cells that were SARS-CoV-2-associated. Using the MIRA data, each spike-specific TCR was assigned both to the spike region to which the TCR was reactive and to a CD4 or CD8 class. Log10-transformed breadth and depth values were compared by one-way ANOVA with Sidak's multiple comparisons tests. Sourced from immuneACCESS, this table was stored by TCRdb with only in-frame sequences that have V and J called. A share of the clones is absent; for the studies checked, an unresolved V gene accounts for under half, and the remainder has no known explanation. The DNA gave D and trimming, while V, J and clone size come from that table. The sample table holds around 110,000 clones, of which roughly 90% were seen once. The biggest ten clones account for about 4.9% of the sample.

V is shortened by 0 bases, J by 4 bases, and the region joining them spans 15 bases. Sequences MNHEY (CDR1) and SVGAGI (CDR2) are obtained from the germline V gene. The CDR3, cysteine through phenylalanine, is 16 amino acids long. Only the CDR3 region is kept as DNA, spanning 48 bases read in frame from base 1. The paper's findings and limits, for the study overall: Conclusions about previously exposed vaccinees are limited, since just a handful of AZD1222 recipients were seropositive for SARS-CoV-2 at baseline. Vaccine-associated CD4 TCRs spanned the whole spike protein, with dominant responses in regions 160-218 and 743-854. Participants were mostly white British and included more females than males, and it was suggested by the authors that clonal diversity may have been underestimated. Nearly half of unique spike-specific TCRs reportedly recognized epitopes outside regions mutated in the B.1.351 and B.1.1.7 variants. Spike-specific TCR breadth and depth rose significantly after two AZD1222 doses compared with day 0 and with MenACWY recipients. The 56-69-year group was small, and its depth increase did not reach significance, likely because of low power. Because no samples from the day 14 peak response were available, repertoires could be characterized only after the peak T cell response.

Interpreted using the paper, the time point label stands for: baseline before first vaccination. Samples from vaccinated people were obtained from the UK trials COV001 and COV002, which included a single-blind randomized controlled phase 2/3 trial of AZD1222 (ChAdOx1 nCoV-19) in healthy adults. For TCRbeta chain sequencing, PBMC samples from trial participants were taken at day 0 and at day 28 after the second dose. Points on this clone: Its antigen is still unknown. No base qualities exist here, and no much larger clone lies one base off it.

The TCR was taken from an adult in good health. Sequencing was performed on peripheral blood, taken on day 0 of AZD1222 vaccination. The rearranged segments are TRBV6-5 and TRBJ1-2; perhaps TRBD1 is the D gene, with 6 bases matching. The CDR3 region has the sequence CASSYSMGGSSYGYTF. The nucleotides read TGTGCCAGCAGTTACTCGATGGGGGGCTCGAGCTATGGCTACACCTTC.